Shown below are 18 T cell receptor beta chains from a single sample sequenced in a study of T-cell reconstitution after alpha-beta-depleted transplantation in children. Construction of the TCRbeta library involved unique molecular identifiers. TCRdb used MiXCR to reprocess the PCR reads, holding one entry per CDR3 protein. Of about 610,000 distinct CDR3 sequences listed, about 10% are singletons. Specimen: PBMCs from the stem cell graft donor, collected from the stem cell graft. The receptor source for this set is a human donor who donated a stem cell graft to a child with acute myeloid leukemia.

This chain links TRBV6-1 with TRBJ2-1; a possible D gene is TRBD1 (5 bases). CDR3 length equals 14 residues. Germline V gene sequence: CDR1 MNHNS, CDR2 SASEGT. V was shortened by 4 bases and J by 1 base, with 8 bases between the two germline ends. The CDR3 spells CASSGRQSYNEQFF. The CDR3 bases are TGTGCCAGCAGTGGGAGACAGTCCTACAATGAGCAGTTCTTC.

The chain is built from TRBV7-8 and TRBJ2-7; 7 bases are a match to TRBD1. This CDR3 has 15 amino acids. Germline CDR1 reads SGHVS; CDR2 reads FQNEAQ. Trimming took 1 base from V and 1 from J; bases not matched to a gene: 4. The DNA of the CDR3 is TGTGCCAGCAGCTTAGAGGGGGCGCGGTCCTACGAGCAGTACTTC. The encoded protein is CASSLEGARSYEQYF.

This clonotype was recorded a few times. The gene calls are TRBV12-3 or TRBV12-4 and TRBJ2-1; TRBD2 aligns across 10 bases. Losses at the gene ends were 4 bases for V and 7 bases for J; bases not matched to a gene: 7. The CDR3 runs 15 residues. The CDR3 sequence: CASSSPSGRRNEQFF. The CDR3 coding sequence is TGTGCCAGCAGTTCCCCTAGCGGGAGAAGGAATGAGCAGTTCTTC.

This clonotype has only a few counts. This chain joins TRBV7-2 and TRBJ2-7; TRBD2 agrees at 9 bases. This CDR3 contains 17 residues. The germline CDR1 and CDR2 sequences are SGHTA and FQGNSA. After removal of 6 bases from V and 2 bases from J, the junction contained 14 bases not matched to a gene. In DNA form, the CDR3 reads TGTGCCAGCAGGGCACTAGCGGGTATCGGGGGGGCCTACGAGCAGTACTTC. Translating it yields CASRALAGIGGAYEQYF.

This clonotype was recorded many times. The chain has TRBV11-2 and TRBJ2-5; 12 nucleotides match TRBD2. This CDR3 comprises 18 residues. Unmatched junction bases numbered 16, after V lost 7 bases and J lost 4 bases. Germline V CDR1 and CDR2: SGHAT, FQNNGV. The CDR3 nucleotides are TGTGCCAGCACCCCGAGGGGGCTAGCGGGAGGGGTAGGAGAGACCCAGTACTTC. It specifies CASTPRGLAGGVGETQYF.

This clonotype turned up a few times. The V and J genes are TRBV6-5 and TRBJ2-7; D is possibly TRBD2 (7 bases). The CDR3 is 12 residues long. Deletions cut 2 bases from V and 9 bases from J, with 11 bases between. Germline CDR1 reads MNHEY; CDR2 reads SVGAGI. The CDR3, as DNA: TGTGCCAGCAGTTACGGCGGGGGCCGGCAGTACTTC. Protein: CASSYGGGRQYF.

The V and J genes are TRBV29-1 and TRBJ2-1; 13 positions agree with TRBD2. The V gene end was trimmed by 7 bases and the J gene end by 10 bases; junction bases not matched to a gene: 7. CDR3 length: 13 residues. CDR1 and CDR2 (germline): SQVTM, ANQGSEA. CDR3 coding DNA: TGCAGCGCCGGACTAGCGGGAGTCTTCGAGCAGTTCTTC. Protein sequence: CSAGLAGVFEQFF.

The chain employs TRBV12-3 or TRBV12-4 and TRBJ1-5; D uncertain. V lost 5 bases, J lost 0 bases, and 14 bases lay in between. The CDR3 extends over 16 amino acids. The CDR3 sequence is CASSSLLEGSNQPQHF. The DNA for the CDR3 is TGTGCCAGCAGTAGCCTGTTGGAGGGTAGCAATCAGCCCCAGCATTTT.

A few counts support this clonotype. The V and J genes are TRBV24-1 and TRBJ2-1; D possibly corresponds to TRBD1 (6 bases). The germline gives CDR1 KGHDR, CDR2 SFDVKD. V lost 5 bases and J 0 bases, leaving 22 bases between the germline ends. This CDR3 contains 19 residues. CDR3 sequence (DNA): TGTGCCACCAGTGCCACAGGGTTTAACCTATTCTCCTCCTACAATGAGCAGTTCTTC. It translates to CATSATGFNLFSSYNEQFF.

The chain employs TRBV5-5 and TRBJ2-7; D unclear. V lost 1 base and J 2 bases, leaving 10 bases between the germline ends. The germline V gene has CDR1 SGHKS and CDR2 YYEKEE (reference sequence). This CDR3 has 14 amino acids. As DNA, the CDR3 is TGTGCCAGCAGCTTGATAACGGTAGCCTACGAGCAGTACTTC. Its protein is CASSLITVAYEQYF. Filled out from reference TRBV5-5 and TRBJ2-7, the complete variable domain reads DAGVTQSPTHLIKTRGQQVTLRCSPISGHKSVSWYQQVLGQGPQFIFQYYEKEERGRGNFPDRFSARQFPNYSSELNVNALLLGDSALYLCASSLITVAYEQYFGPGTRLTVT.

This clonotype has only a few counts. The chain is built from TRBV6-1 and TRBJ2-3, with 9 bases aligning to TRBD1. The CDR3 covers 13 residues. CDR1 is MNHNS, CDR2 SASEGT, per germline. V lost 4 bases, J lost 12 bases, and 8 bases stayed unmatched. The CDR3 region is CASSGDRERPQYF. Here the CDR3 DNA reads TGTGCCAGCAGTGGGGACAGGGAGAGGCCCCAGTATTTT.

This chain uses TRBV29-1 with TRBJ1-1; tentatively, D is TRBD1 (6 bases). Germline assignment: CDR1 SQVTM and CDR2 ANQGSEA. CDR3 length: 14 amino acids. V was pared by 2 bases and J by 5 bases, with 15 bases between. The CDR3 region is CSVEQEGRGTEAFF. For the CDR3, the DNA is TGCAGCGTTGAACAAGAGGGGAGGGGGACTGAAGCTTTCTTT.

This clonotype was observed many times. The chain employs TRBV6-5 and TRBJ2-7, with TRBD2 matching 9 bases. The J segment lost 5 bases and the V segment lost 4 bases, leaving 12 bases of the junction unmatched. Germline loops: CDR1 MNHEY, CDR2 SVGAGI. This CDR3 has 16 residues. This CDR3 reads CASSSTRSGSSNEQYF. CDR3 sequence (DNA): TGTGCCAGCAGTTCTACCCGTAGCGGGAGCTCTAACGAGCAGTACTTC.

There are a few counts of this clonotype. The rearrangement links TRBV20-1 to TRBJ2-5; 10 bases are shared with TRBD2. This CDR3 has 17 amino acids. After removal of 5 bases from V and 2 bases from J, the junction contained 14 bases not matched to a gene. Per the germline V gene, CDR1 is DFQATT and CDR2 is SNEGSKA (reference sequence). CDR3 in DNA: TGCAGTGCTCGAGTACTAGCGGGGTCTGGGTGGCAAGAGACCCAGTACTTC. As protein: CSARVLAGSGWQETQYF.

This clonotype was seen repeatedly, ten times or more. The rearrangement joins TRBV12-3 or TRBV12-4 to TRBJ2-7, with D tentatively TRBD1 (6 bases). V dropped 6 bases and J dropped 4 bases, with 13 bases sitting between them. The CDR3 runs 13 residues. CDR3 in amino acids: CASSGDKGYEQYF. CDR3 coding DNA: TGTGCCAGCAGCGGGGACAAAGGGTACGAGCAGTACTTC.

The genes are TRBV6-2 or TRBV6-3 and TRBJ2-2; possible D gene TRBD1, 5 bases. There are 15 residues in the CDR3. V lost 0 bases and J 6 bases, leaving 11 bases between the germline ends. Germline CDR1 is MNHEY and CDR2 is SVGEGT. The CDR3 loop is CASSYSGEGSGELFF. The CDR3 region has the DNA TGTGCCAGCAGTTACTCAGGGGAAGGGTCCGGGGAGCTGTTTTTT.

The CDR3 DNA reads as TGTGCCAGCAGCTTAGGCAGTCGGCCAACTAATGAAAAACTGTTTTTT. This encodes CASSLGSRPTNEKLFF. The rearrangement joins TRBV5-6 to TRBJ1-4; no definite D call. V was cut by 2 bases and J by 0 bases, with 11 bases left in between. This CDR3 has 16 residues. Looked up from germline, CDR1 is SGHDT and CDR2 is YYEEEE. The full variable domain, rest sourced from reference TRBV5-6 and TRBJ1-4, is DAGVTQSPTHLIKTRGQQVTLRCSPKSGHDTVSWYQQALGQGPQFIFQYYEEEERQRGNFPDRFSGHQFPNYSSELNVNALLLGDSALYLCASSLGSRPTNEKLFFGSGTQLSVL.

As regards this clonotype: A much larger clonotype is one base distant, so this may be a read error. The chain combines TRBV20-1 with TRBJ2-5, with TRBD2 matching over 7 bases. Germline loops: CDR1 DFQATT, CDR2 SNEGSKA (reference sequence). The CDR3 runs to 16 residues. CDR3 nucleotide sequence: TGCTGTGCTACCCCGAGACTAGCCTCATACCAAGAGACCCAGTACTTC. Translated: CCATPRLASYQETQYF.